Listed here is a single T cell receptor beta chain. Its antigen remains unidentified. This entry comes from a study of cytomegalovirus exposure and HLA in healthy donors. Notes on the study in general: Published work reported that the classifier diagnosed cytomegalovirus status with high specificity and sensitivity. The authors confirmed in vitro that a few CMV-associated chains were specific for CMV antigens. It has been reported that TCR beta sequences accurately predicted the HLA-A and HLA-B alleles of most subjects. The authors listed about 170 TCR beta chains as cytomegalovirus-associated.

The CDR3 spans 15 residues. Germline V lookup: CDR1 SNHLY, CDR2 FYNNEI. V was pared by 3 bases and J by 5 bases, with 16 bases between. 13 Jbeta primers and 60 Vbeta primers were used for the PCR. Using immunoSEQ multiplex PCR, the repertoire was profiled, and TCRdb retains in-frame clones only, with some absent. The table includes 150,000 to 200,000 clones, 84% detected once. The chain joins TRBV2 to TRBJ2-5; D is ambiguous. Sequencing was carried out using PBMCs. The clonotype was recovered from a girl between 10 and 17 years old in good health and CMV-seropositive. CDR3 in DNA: TGTGCCAGCAGTGATATGACGGGTCAGAGGGAGACCCAGTACTTC. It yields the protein CASSDMTGQRETQYF.